This TCR beta chain came from a study of cytomegalovirus exposure and HLA in healthy donors. Primers for the PCR totalled 60 Vbeta and 13 Jbeta. Clones were read by immunoSEQ multiplex PCR, and TCRdb kept only the in-frame ones, dropping some. The sample lists more than 200,000 clones, 82% occurring once. Trimming stripped 0 bases from V and 3 bases from J, with 11 bases between. Germline-derived CDR1 and CDR2 are KGHSH and LQKENI. This CDR3 has 15 residues. The sequencing sample was made of PBMCs. The rearrangement links TRBV18 to TRBJ1-1; the D gene is possibly TRBD1 (6 bases). The clonotype was recovered from a man between 40 and 49 years old in good health and CMV-seropositive. The CDR3: CASSPPGTFDTEAFF. The DNA for the CDR3 is TGTGCCAGCTCACCACCGGGGACATTCGACACTGAAGCTTTCTTT. Based on the CDR3 plus reference TRBV18 and TRBJ1-1, the full variable domain is NAGVMQNPRHLVRRRGQEARLRCSPMKGHSHVYWYRQLPEEGLKFMVYLQKENIIDESGMPKERFSAEFPKEGPSILRIQQVVRGDSAAYFCASSPPGTFDTEAFFGQGTRLTVV.